This T cell receptor beta chain was recovered during a study of post-analysis software for immune sequencing data. This clonotype was seen a single time. What it binds is not known. CDR1 is MNHEY, CDR2 SVGAGI, per germline. This CDR3 has 13 amino acids. The V gene lost 10 bases and the J gene lost 7 bases, with 17 bases spanning the gap. cDNA libraries for TCR beta contained unique molecular identifiers. TCRdb re-derived calls from the PCR reads in MiXCR, one entry per CDR3 protein. The sample holds roughly 600,000 distinct CDR3 sequences, roughly 45% seen once. Study-wide results and caveats: For normalized Chao1 diversity, multiple sclerosis patients scored significantly lower than controls did. Controls showed lower frequencies than patients for four to six TRBV segments, and TRBV5-6, TRBV5-1 and TRBV20-1 were among these.

The sequence came from a girl between 5 and 17 years old with multiple sclerosis. This sequence joins TRBV6-5 and TRBJ2-1; tentative D call: TRBD2 (5 bases). The material sequenced was blood. In DNA, the CDR3 is TGTGCCACCCATGTTGCTCTAGCAAATGAGCAGTTCTTC. Residues: CATHVALANEQFF.